Presented here are 14 T cell receptor beta chains from one specimen sequenced in a study of tumor-infiltrating lymphocytes in primary liver carcinoma. Unsorted whole blood yielded blood RNA, and germline DNA was extracted as well. The authors made TCR beta cDNA from 450 to 600 ng total RNA with a constant-region primer. Nested multiplex PCR, run for three rounds with slightly modified ARM-PCR, yielded TCR beta libraries. Use of TRBV1-TRBV30 forward primers with a C-beta reverse primer characterized the first two PCR rounds, which lasted roughly 11 cycles each. TCRdb re-derived calls from the multiplex PCR reads in MiXCR, one entry per CDR3 protein. Among around 330,000 distinct CDR3 sequences listed, about three fifths were seen once. What was sequenced was peripheral blood. Every receptor here comes from a woman in her thirties with primary liver carcinoma and hepatitis B virus infection.

Comment on this clonotype: Since no conserved phenylalanine or tryptophan closes the CDR3, a read error is the likely cause. The gene calls are TRBV6-6 and TRBJ2-7; D is ambiguous. This CDR3 contains 12 residues. Between the trimmed V and J ends, which lost 6 bases and 2 bases, there was a span of 8 bases. CDR1 is MNHNY, CDR2 SVGAGI, per germline (reference sequence). The CDR3 nucleotides are TGTGCCAGCAGCGCAGGCGCCTACGAGCAGTACCTC. It is translated as CASSAGAYEQYL.

This clonotype was seen once. The chain has TRBV24-1 and TRBJ2-1, with D perhaps TRBD2 (6 bases). This CDR3 is 14 amino acids long. Germline V CDR1 and CDR2: KGHDR, SFDVKD. Deletions cut 1 base from V and 11 bases from J, with 14 bases between. The CDR3 sequence: CATSDFSGPPQQFF. CDR3 nucleotides: TGTGCCACCAGTGATTTTAGCGGCCCTCCGCAGCAGTTCTTC.

V usage is TRBV4-2 and J usage is TRBJ2-3; the match to TRBD2 covers 8 bases. The CDR3 has 19 residues. CDR1 LGHNA and CDR2 YNFKEQ come from the germline V gene. The trim removed 0 bases at V and 3 bases at J, leaving 14 bases unmatched. In DNA, the CDR3 is TGTGCCAGCAGCCAAGAGTGGACTAGCAGGAGATCGGTGACAGATACGCAGTATTTT. Translating gives CASSQEWTSRRSVTDTQYF.

Points on this clonotype: A read error may be the cause here, since a much bigger clone is one base away. This chain joins TRBV6-1 and TRBJ2-1; the D gene could be TRBD1 or TRBD2 (5 bases each). The CDR3 runs 15 residues. Germline V gives CDR1 MNHNS, CDR2 SASEGT. V was shortened by 6 bases and J by 6 bases, with 18 bases between the two germline ends. The CDR3 bases are TGTGCCAGCAGCCCGACATGGGACGTAGGCAATGAGCAGTTCTTC. Its translation: CASSPTWDVGNEQFF.

The chain has TRBV2 and TRBJ2-2, with D perhaps assigned TRBD1 or TRBD2 (5 bases each). Trimming pared 3 bases from V and 9 bases from J, leaving 11 bases between. The CDR3 consists of 13 residues. Germline V CDR1 and CDR2: SNHLY, FYNNEI. This chain's CDR3 is CASSDGTSWELFF. CDR3 DNA: TGTGCCAGCAGTGACGGGACCTCCTGGGAGCTGTTTTTT.

In the case of this clonotype: A much larger clone is a single base away; this may be a read error. The genes are TRBV6-5 and TRBJ1-4, with 7 bases aligning to TRBD1. The germline V gene encodes CDR1 MNHEY and CDR2 SVGAGI. CDR3 length: 15 residues. The V segment lost 6 bases and the J segment 7 bases; nucleotides outside the gene matches: 11. The CDR3 reads CASRLGGAGSEKLFF. The DNA of the CDR3 is TGTGCCAGCAGATTAGGGGGCGCGGGTAGTGAAAAACTGTTTTTT.

The chain has TRBV30 and TRBJ2-5; D possibly corresponds to TRBD2 (6 bases). Trimming took off 2 bases at V and 7 bases at J, with 11 bases between the two ends. The CDR3 is 12 amino acids. Germline assignment: CDR1 GTSNPN and CDR2 SVGIG (reference sequence). The DNA of the CDR3 is TGTGCCTGGAGTCTCCCCGGGGGGACCCAGTACTTC. It is translated as CAWSLPGGTQYF. The variable domain in full, completed from reference TRBV30 and TRBJ2-5, reads SQTIHQWPATLVQPVGSPLSLECTVEGTSNPNLYWYRQAAGRGLQLLFYSVGIGQISSEVPQNLSASRPQDRQFILSSKKLLLSDSGFYLCAWSLPGGTQYFGPGTRLLVL.

This clonotype was detected a few times. The chain uses TRBV12-3 or TRBV12-4 and TRBJ1-1; tentatively, D is TRBD1 (5 bases). CDR3 length: 14 amino acids. V was pared by 1 base and J by 1 base, with 7 bases between. CDR3 in amino acids: CASSLVGGNTEAFF. CDR3 coding DNA: TGTGCCAGCAGTTTAGTTGGGGGGAACACTGAAGCTTTCTTT.

With respect to this clonotype: With only one base between it and a far larger clone, this is likely a read error. This CDR3 is missing its conserved last phenylalanine or tryptophan, likely due to a read error. V is TRBV6-2 or TRBV6-3 and J is TRBJ2-1; D uncertain. The CDR3 extends over 11 amino acids. Germline loops: CDR1 MNHEY, CDR2 SVGEGT. The V gene lost 3 bases and the J gene lost 6 bases, with 3 bases spanning the gap. The CDR3 DNA reads TGTGCCAGCAGTTATGGCAATGAGCAGTTCTCC. It translates to CASSYGNEQFS.

The sample holds many counts of this clonotype. The CDR3 region is CASSVGLGATQYF. In DNA, the CDR3 is TGTGCCAGCAGCGTCGGACTAGGTGCTACGCAGTATTTT. The rearrangement links TRBV6-1 to TRBJ2-3; the match to TRBD2 covers 7 bases. V lost 6 bases and J lost 8; bases outside the gene matches: 8. CDR1 is MNHNS and CDR2 is SASEGT in the germline V gene. The CDR3 has 13 residues.

The rearrangement uses TRBV6-6 and TRBJ2-7; 10 nucleotides line up with TRBD1. The CDR3 loop spans 15 amino acids. Germline CDR1 MNHNY, CDR2 SVGAGI (reference sequence). Trimming took 5 bases from V and 1 from J; bases not matched to a gene: 5. CDR3 sequence reads: CASSHPGQGSYEQYF. The CDR3 bases are TGTGCCAGCAGTCATCCGGGACAGGGGTCCTACGAGCAGTACTTC.

As to this clonotype: This clone may be a read error of a much larger clone one base away. V gene TRBV7-8 combines with J gene TRBJ1-1; D is unclear. CDR3 length: 13 residues. Germline V gives CDR1 SGHVS, CDR2 FQNEAQ. The chain's CDR3 is CDSSHLDFAEAFF. CDR3 DNA: TGTGACAGCAGCCACCTCGATTTCGCTGAAGCTTTCTTT.

Points on this clonotype: This clone may be a read error of a much larger clone one base away. No conserved phenylalanine or tryptophan ends this CDR3, so it is likely a read error. The genes are TRBV29-1 and TRBJ2-2; D could derive from TRBD1 or TRBD2 (5 bases each). This CDR3 is built from 12 residues. CDR1 is SQVTM, CDR2 ANQGSEA, per germline. The CDR3 region is CTALQGPGELFS. In nucleotides, the CDR3 is TGCACCGCCCTCCAGGGACCCGGGGAGCTGTTTTCT.

This clonotype was recorded at least ten times. The rearrangement joins TRBV4-3 to TRBJ2-1; the match to TRBD2 covers 12 bases. The length of the CDR3 is 15 residues. After removal of 4 bases from V and 4 bases from J, the junction contained 2 bases not matched to a gene. CDR1 and CDR2 from the germline V gene are LGHNA and YSLEER. CDR3 coding DNA: TGCGCCAGCAGCCTAGGACTAGCGGGATACAATGAGCAGTTCTTC. Translated, it gives CASSLGLAGYNEQFF.